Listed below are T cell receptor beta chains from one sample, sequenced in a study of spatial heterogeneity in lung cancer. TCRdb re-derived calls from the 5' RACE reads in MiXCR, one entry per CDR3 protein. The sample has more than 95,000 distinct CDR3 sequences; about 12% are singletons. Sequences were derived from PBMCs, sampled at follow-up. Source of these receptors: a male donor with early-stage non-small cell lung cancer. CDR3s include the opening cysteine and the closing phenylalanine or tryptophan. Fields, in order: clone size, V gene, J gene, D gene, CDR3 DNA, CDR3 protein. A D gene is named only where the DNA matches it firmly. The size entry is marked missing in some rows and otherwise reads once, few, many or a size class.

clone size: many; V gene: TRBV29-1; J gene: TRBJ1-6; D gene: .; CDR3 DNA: TGCAGCGTGGCGGGGGATAATTCACCCCTCCACTTT; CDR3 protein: CSVAGDNSPLHF
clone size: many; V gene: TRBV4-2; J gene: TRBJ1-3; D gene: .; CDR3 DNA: TGTGCCAGCAGCCAAGTATCAGGGAGCTCTGGAAACACCATATATTTT; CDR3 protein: CASSQVSGSSGNTIYF
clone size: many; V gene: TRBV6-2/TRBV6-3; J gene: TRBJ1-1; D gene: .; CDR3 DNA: TGTGCCAGCGGAGGTTTCCGTGAAGCTTTCTTT; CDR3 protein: CASGGFREAFF
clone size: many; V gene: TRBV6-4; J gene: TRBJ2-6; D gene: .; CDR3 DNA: TGTGCCAGCAGAGCTTCTTACTCTGGGGCCAACGTCCTGACTTTC; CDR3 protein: CASRASYSGANVLTF
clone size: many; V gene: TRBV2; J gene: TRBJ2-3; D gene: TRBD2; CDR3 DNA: TGTGCCAGCAGTTATGCCAGCGGGGGGGCAGATACGCAGTATTTT; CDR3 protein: CASSYASGGADTQYF
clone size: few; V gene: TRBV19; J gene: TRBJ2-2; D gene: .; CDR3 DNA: TGTGCCAGTAGCTATACAGGCGGGGAGCTGTTTTTT; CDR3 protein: CASSYTGGELFF
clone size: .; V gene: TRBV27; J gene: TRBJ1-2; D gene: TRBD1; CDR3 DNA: TGTGCCAGCAGTTCCCGGGACAGGCTTAACTATGGCTACACCTTC; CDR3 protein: CASSSRDRLNYGYTF
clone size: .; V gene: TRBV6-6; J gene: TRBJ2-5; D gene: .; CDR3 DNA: TGTGCCAGCAGTCCTCCCGGGAGCAGGCAGGAGACCCAGTACTTC; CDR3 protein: CASSPPGSRQETQYF
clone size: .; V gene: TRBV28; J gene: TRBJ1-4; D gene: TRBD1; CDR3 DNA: TGTGCCAGCAGTCCTTCAGGGGGGTCTAATGAAAAACTGTTTTTT; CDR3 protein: CASSPSGGSNEKLFF
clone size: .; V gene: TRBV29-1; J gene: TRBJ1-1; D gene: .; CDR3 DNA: TGCAGCGTTCTCTGGGCTCGTGAAGCTTTCTTT; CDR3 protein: CSVLWAREAFF
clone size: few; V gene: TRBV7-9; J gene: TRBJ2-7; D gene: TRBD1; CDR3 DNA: TGTGCCAGCAGTCCCCGGGACAGCTCGAAGTGGGAGCAGTACTTC; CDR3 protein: CASSPRDSSKWEQYF
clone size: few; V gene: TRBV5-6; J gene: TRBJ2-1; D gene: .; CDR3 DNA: TGTGCCAGCAGCGCCAACTTCGAGCAGTTCTTC; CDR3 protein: CASSANFEQFF
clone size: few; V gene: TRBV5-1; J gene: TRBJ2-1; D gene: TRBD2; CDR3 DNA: TGCGCCAGCAGGGGACTAGGCGGAGAGAATGAGCAGTTCTTC; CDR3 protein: CASRGLGGENEQFF
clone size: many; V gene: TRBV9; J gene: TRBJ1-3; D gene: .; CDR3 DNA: TGTGCCAGCAGCGTAGCAGGATCTGGAAACACCATATATTTT; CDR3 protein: CASSVAGSGNTIYF
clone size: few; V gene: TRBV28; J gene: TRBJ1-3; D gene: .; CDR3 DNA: TGTGCCAGCAGTTCGAATATGGACACCATATATTTT; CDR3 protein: CASSSNMDTIYF
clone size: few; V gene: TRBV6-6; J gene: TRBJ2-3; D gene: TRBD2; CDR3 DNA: TGTAGCGGGGGGGTCCGTCCAGATACGCAGTATTTT; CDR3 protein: CSGGVRPDTQYF